This T cell receptor (beta chain) emerged from a study of blood T cell repertoires in COVID-19. After removal of 6 bases from V and 0 bases from J, the junction contained 6 bases not matched to a gene. From germline, CDR1 is MNHEY and CDR2 SMNVEV (reference sequence). The length of the CDR3 is 15 residues. Assay: immunoSEQ multiplex PCR; the TCRdb copy retains only in-frame clones and omits some. The table includes under 250,000 clones, 85% detected once. The source is an older woman with active or convalescent COVID-19. The rearrangement uses TRBV27 and TRBJ1-1, with TRBD1 identical over 8 bases. The sequenced sample consisted of peripheral blood. CDR3 protein: CASRSQGAMNTEAFF. In DNA form, the CDR3 reads TGTGCCAGCAGGTCTCAGGGGGCGATGAACACTGAAGCTTTCTTT.